The source of this T cell receptor (beta chain) is a study of blood T cell repertoires in COVID-19. CDR3 length: 15 residues. The V gene's germline CDR1 is SGHKS and CDR2 YYEKEE (reference sequence). Trimming took off 2 bases at V and 3 bases at J, with 14 bases between the two ends. Clones were sequenced by immunoSEQ multiplex PCR, and TCRdb holds only the in-frame ones, with some missing. The sample holds about 160,000 clones; around 80% are singletons and the top ten take 13% to 15%. Sequences were obtained from peripheral blood. This receptor was identified in a human donor with acute or convalescent COVID-19. The donor label of this sample is uncertain. V gene TRBV5-5 combines with J gene TRBJ2-5; possibly TRBD2 for D (6 bases). CDR3 nucleotide sequence: TGTGCCAGCAGCTTACCATCGGGGAGGAAAGAGACCCAGTACTTC. This encodes CASSLPSGRKETQYF.